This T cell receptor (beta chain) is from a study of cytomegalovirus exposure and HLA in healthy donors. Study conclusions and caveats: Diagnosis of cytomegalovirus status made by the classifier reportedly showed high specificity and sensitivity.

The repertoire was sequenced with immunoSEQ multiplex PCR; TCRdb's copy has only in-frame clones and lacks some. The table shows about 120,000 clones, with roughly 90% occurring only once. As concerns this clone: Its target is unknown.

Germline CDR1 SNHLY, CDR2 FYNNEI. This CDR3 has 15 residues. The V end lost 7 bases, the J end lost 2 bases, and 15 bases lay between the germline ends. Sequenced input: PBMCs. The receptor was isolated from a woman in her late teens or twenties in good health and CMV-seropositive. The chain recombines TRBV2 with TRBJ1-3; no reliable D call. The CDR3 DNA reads TGTGCCAGCATCGCCCAAGGCGGGGCTGGAAACACCATATATTTT. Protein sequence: CASIAQGGAGNTIYF.